Following are 3 T cell receptor beta chains from one sample sequenced in a study of shared clonotypes between healthy human individuals. Using immunoSEQ multiplex PCR, the repertoire was profiled, and TCRdb retains in-frame clones only, with some absent. The table records roughly 2 million clones, 95% of them present only once. Sequencing was done on a sample of naive CD4+ T cells sorted from blood. As to subset: CD45RA+ positively selected. The receptors here all came from a man between 18 and 29 years old in good health.

The rearrangement links TRBV10-1 to TRBJ2-7, with TRBD2 matching over 9 bases. The CDR3 sequence is 14 residues long. Per the germline V gene, CDR1 is WNHNN and CDR2 is SYGVQD (reference sequence). With 5 bases clipped from V and 5 bases from J, the junction kept 7 bases outside the gene matches. The CDR3, as DNA: TGCGCCAGCAGTACCGGGACTAGCATCAACGAGCAGTACTTC. Translation gives CASSTGTSINEQYF.

V is TRBV10-3 and J is TRBJ2-7, with a weak D call TRBD2 (5 bases). CDR3 length equals 13 residues. Germline V CDR1 and CDR2: ENHRY, SYGVKD. V lost 8 bases and J lost 6, with 17 bases in between. CDR3 in amino acids: CAISHQHLAEQYF. CDR3 nucleotides: TGTGCCATCTCTCACCAGCACCTAGCCGAGCAGTACTTC.

The chain uses TRBV25-1 and TRBJ2-3, with D unresolved. The CDR3 has 13 residues. Deletions cut 5 bases from V and 1 base from J, with 7 bases between. Germline V gene lookup returns CDR1 MGHDK and CDR2 SYGVNS. CDR3 bases: TGTGCCAGCAGTCCCCAGGGCACAGATACGCAGTATTTT. Its translation: CASSPQGTDTQYF.